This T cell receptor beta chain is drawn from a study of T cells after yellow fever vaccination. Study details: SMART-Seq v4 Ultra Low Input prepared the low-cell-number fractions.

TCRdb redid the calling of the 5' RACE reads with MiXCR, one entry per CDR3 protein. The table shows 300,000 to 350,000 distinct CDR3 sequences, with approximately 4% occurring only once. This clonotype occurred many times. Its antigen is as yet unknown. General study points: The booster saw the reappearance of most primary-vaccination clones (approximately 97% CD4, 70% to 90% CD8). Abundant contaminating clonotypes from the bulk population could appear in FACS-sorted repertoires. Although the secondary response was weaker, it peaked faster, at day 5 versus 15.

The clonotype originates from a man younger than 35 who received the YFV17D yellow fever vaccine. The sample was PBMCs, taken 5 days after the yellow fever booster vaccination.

The CDR3 nucleotides are TGTGCCAGCAGCTTAACGCACAGGCTTAACACTGAAGCTTTCTTT. It codes for CASSLTHRLNTEAFF. The chain uses TRBV7-6 and TRBJ1-1; possible D gene TRBD1, 5 bases. CDR1 and CDR2 from the germline V gene are SGHVS and FNYEAQ. Trimming took 2 bases from V and 2 from J, leaving 12 bases between them. The CDR3 has 15 residues.